These 20 T cell receptor beta chains came from one sample sequenced in a study of blood T cell repertoires in COVID-19. Data came from immunoSEQ multiplex PCR; TCRdb stores just in-frame clones and leaves some out. This sample has tens of thousands of clones, with around 82% found just once. Sequenced: peripheral blood. The receptors come from a human donor in a cohort sampled during active COVID-19.

The chain couples TRBV19 to TRBJ1-2; 9 nucleotides match TRBD1. Losses at the gene ends were 6 bases for V and 4 bases for J; bases not matched to a gene: 9. In germline, CDR1 is LNHDA, CDR2 SQIVND (reference sequence). The CDR3 covers 15 residues. The CDR3 region has the DNA TGTGCCAGTAGCGATGATCTGGGACAGGGCTATGGCTACACCTTC. This codes for CASSDDLGQGYGYTF.

V and J are TRBV5-1 and TRBJ1-1; D remains ambiguous. The V and J ends lost 0 bases and 1 base respectively, with 7 bases between them. CDR1 and CDR2 (germline): SGHRS, YFSETQ. CDR3 size: 14 residues. The CDR3 bases are TGCGCCAGCAGCTTGGAAAGCCGGAACACTGAAGCTTTCTTT. It is translated as CASSLESRNTEAFF.

This chain uses TRBV7-2 with TRBJ1-6; the match to TRBD1 covers 9 bases. The trim removed 1 base at V and 9 bases at J, leaving 4 bases unmatched. CDR3 length: 15 residues. Germline CDR1 SGHTA, CDR2 FQGNSA. The DNA for the CDR3 is TGTGCCAGCAGCTTAGGGGGACAGGGTCTTTCACCCCTCCACTTT. Translation gives CASSLGGQGLSPLHF.

This clone was picked up a small number of times. CDR3 bases: TGTGCCAGCAGCTTAGAGGCCACAGCCCCCAAAAACATTCAGTACTTC. This codes for CASSLEATAPKNIQYF. The rearrangement uses TRBV7-2 and TRBJ2-4, with unresolved D. This CDR3 spans 16 amino acids. Trimming shortened V by 1 base and J by 2 bases, and 12 bases separated the two germline ends. Germline V lookup: CDR1 SGHTA, CDR2 FQGNSA.

The chain combines TRBV6-1 with TRBJ2-1; D unresolved. The CDR3 consists of 15 residues. V was cut by 2 bases and J by 0 bases, with 8 bases left in between. The V gene's germline CDR1 is MNHNS and CDR2 SASEGT. DNA for the CDR3: TGTGCCAGCAGTGAATCCTGGAGCTCCTACAATGAGCAGTTCTTC. Protein: CASSESWSSYNEQFF.

The rearrangement uses TRBV5-1 and TRBJ1-5, with 8 bases aligning to TRBD1. Germline V gene lookup returns CDR1 SGHRS and CDR2 YFSETQ. V gave up 1 base and J gave up 0 bases; unmatched junction bases: 18. The CDR3 runs to 21 residues. In DNA, the CDR3 is TGCGCCAGCAGCTTGAAACAGGGGGGATTCTTCTCCTCTCATAGCAATCAGCCCCAGCATTTT. This gives the protein CASSLKQGGFFSSHSNQPQHF.

With respect to this clone: Other DNA sequences in this specimen translate into the identical CDR3. The chain joins TRBV6-2 or TRBV6-3 to TRBJ2-3, with D uncertain. V was clipped by 6 bases and J by 0 bases, with 4 bases between them. The CDR3 extends over 12 amino acids. Germline V lookup: CDR1 MNHEY, CDR2 SVGEGT. The DNA of the CDR3 is TGTGCCAGCAGCTCTAGCACAGATACGCAGTATTTT. This translates into CASSSSTDTQYF.

By sample fraction, this clone is medium-sized. V gene TRBV7-2 combines with J gene TRBJ2-7; D is unclear. The CDR3 has 14 amino acids. The germline gives CDR1 SGHTA, CDR2 FQGNSA. V dropped 3 bases and J dropped 7 bases, with 16 bases sitting between them. CDR3 region: CASSFSRSSKEQYF. In DNA, the CDR3 is TGTGCCAGCAGCTTCAGTCGCAGTAGCAAGGAGCAGTACTTC.

This rearrangement joins TRBV21-1 to TRBJ1-2; the table gives TRBD1 as D, unverified against the DNA. TRBV21-1 constitutes a pseudogene. The CDR3 runs to 16 residues. CDR3 amino acids: CASSKGELQGAYGYTF. DNA for the CDR3: TGTGCCAGCAGCAAAGGAGAACTCCAGGGGGCCTATGGCTACACCTTC.

In its sample, this clone was seen once. The chain is built from TRBV19 and TRBJ2-7, with TRBD1 matching over 8 bases. Germline lookup yields CDR1 LNHDA and CDR2 SQIVND (reference sequence). Trimming at V came to 4 bases and at J to 2 bases, leaving 4 bases not matched to a gene. This CDR3 region has 14 residues. CDR3 in amino acids: CASSTRQGTYEQYF. The CDR3 coding sequence is TGTGCCAGTAGTACCAGACAGGGGACCTACGAGCAGTACTTC.

The rearrangement links TRBV3-1 (or the pseudogene TRBV3-2) to TRBJ1-2; tentatively, D is TRBD1 (5 bases). CDR1 is LGHDT, CDR2 YNNKEL, per germline (reference sequence). The CDR3 is 14 amino acids. The V end was cut by 3 bases, the J end by 4 bases, with 12 bases between. DNA of the CDR3: TGTGCCAGCAGCCAGGAAGTAAGGGGCTATGGCTACACCTTC. This sequence encodes CASSQEVRGYGYTF.

The chain joins TRBV7-2 to TRBJ1-6; D is ambiguous. The V gene lost 2 bases and the J gene lost 9 bases, with 8 bases spanning the gap. The CDR3 totals 13 residues. Germline loops: CDR1 SGHTA, CDR2 FQGNSA. The CDR3 DNA reads as TGTGCCAGCAGCTTATTTGGGCTTTCACCCCTCCACTTT. Translating it yields CASSLFGLSPLHF.

V usage is TRBV5-4 and J usage is TRBJ2-4; D might be TRBD1 (5 bases). Per the germline V gene, CDR1 is SGHNT and CDR2 is YYREEE (reference sequence). The CDR3 runs 14 residues. V was pared by 0 bases and J by 5 bases, with 9 bases between. The chain's CDR3 is CASSLAGYQNIQYF. In DNA, the CDR3 is TGTGCCAGCAGCTTGGCAGGGTATCAAAACATTCAGTACTTC.

J is TRBJ2-7 and V is TRBV21-1; TRBD2, the table's D call, was not compared with the DNA. TRBV21-1 corresponds to a pseudogene. The CDR3 spans 14 residues. CDR3 nucleotides: TGTGCCAGCAAATCCGCGAGGCAGTACTACGAGCAGTACTTC. The encoded protein is CASKSARQYYEQYF.

This clone was observed a single time. The V call is TRBV2, the J call TRBJ1-6, with 8 positions matching TRBD1. The J segment lost 5 bases and the V segment lost 4 bases, leaving 7 bases of the junction unmatched. CDR3 size: 16 residues. Germline V CDR1 and CDR2: SNHLY, FYNNEI. DNA of the CDR3: TGTGCCAGCAGTGCCTGGACAGGGAGGAATAATTCACCCCTCCACTTT. Translating it yields CASSAWTGRNNSPLHF. The whole variable domain, remainder taken from reference TRBV2 and TRBJ1-6, is EPEVTQTPSHQVTQMGQEVILRCVPISNHLYFYWYRQILGQKVEFLVSFYNNEISEKSEIFDDQFSVERPDGSNFTLKIRSTKLEDSAMYFCASSAWTGRNNSPLHFGNGTRLTVT.

CDR3 DNA sequence: TGTGCCAGCAGCCAATCCCCCGTCTACGGTGAGCAGTTCTTC. Translating gives CASSQSPVYGEQFF. J is TRBJ2-1 and V is TRBV3-1 (or the pseudogene TRBV3-2); D unclear. Germline V gene lookup returns CDR1 LGHDT and CDR2 YNNKEL (reference sequence). Trimming stripped 2 bases from V and 9 bases from J, with 14 bases between. CDR3 length: 14 amino acids.

V gene TRBV20-1 combines with J gene TRBJ1-2; a weak D match, TRBD1 (5 bases). Trimming removed 5 bases at V and 4 bases at J, with 8 bases between. The CDR3 loop spans 11 amino acids. Germline CDR1 DFQATT, CDR2 SNEGSKA (reference sequence). CDR3 sequence: CSAWGGYGYTF. The CDR3 nucleotides are TGCAGTGCTTGGGGGGGCTATGGCTACACCTTC.

V is TRBV6-1 and J is TRBJ1-2, with D perhaps TRBD1 (6 bases). This CDR3 has 17 residues. Germline CDR1 and CDR2: MNHNS and SASEGT. V lost 4 bases to trimming and J lost 5 bases, with 23 bases between them. The CDR3 loop is CASSVTTRGTIWYGYTF. CDR3 DNA sequence: TGTGCCAGCAGTGTTACCACCAGGGGAACGATCTGGTATGGCTACACCTTC.

Only one count was recorded for this clone. The gene calls are TRBV7-6 and TRBJ2-5; 13 nucleotides align to TRBD2. Looked up from germline, CDR1 is SGHVS and CDR2 is FNYEAQ. Trimming cost V 4 bases and J 5 bases; bases outside gene matches: 7. This CDR3 is 16 amino acids long. CDR3 sequence (DNA): TGTGCCAGCAGCTCCGGACTAGCGGGAGATGGGGAGACCCAGTACTTC. Translation gives CASSSGLAGDGETQYF.

The chain recombines TRBV5-6 with TRBJ2-7, with 7 bases matching TRBD1. The CDR3 is made up of 14 amino acids. J gave up 1 base and V 5 bases, and 6 bases lay outside the gene matches. Germline CDR1 reads SGHDT; CDR2 reads YYEEEE. CDR3 sequence reads: CASRRTGVSYEQYF. CDR3 in DNA: TGTGCCAGCAGACGGACAGGAGTTTCCTACGAGCAGTACTTC.